This TCR beta chain came from a study of blood T cell repertoires in COVID-19. Study summary: Material from acute and convalescent COVID-19 was sourced from the United States, Italy and Spain. Sources were T cells, B-cell-depleted T cells, or PBMCs; the material itself was cDNA or gDNA.

CDR3 length: 14 residues. The V end lost 5 bases, the J end lost 3 bases, and 13 bases lay between the germline ends. Germline loops: CDR1 MRHNA, CDR2 SNTAGT. Produced via immunoSEQ multiplex PCR; TCRdb's table is partial and in-frame only. Of about 160,000 clones in the sample, over 75% were seen once. Self-reported history from a screening survey and questionnaire set each donor's cohort. Cohort 3 recovered donors had two negative PCRs, clearance, or symptom resolution. This receptor was obtained from a woman between 50 and 59 years old who had recovered from COVID-19. Input material: PBMCs or T cells enriched from blood (not recorded which). The rearrangement uses TRBV6-4 and TRBJ1-2; D might be TRBD1 (6 bases). The CDR3 here is CASSLEQGDYGYTF. In nucleotides, the CDR3 is TGTGCCAGCAGTCTTGAACAGGGTGACTATGGCTACACCTTC.